A selection of T cell receptor beta chains follows, all from one sample in a study of CD8 T cells in ankylosing spondylitis. Each CDR3 protein is one row after TCRdb ran MiXCR on the 5' RACE reads. Counted here are 250,000 or so distinct CDR3 sequences, roughly a tenth occurring once; the ten biggest clones make up roughly 6.8%. Material for sequencing was blood, either unsorted or a sorted T cell fraction (not recorded which). The receptors shown here come from a male donor with ankylosing spondylitis or in good health (not recorded which). The CDR3 runs from the conserved cysteine through the conserved F or W. Each record gives: clone size, J gene, V gene, D gene, CDR3 protein, CDR3 DNA. D genes are given only for firm matches. Expanded clones get a size class; other rows say once, few or many, or leave the size out.

clone size: -
J gene: TRBJ1-2
V gene: TRBV6-1
D gene: -
CDR3 protein: CASSPPQAIYGYTF
CDR3 DNA: TGTGCCAGCAGTCCCCCACAGGCTATCTATGGCTACACCTTC

clone size: many
J gene: TRBJ1-2
V gene: TRBV20-1
D gene: TRBD1
CDR3 protein: CSADPGQGAYGYTF
CDR3 DNA: TGCAGTGCAGATCCGGGACAGGGGGCCTATGGCTACACCTTC

clone size: many
J gene: TRBJ1-5
V gene: TRBV15
D gene: -
CDR3 protein: CATTYRGGLQPQHF
CDR3 DNA: TGTGCCACTACTTATCGGGGGGGCCTTCAGCCCCAGCATTTT

clone size: many
J gene: TRBJ2-1
V gene: TRBV12-3/TRBV12-4
D gene: -
CDR3 protein: CASSFGQRSYNEQFF
CDR3 DNA: TGTGCCAGCAGTTTTGGGCAGCGCTCCTACAATGAGCAGTTCTTC

clone size: many
J gene: TRBJ2-5
V gene: TRBV27
D gene: TRBD2
CDR3 protein: CASSPLAANQETQYF
CDR3 DNA: TGTGCCAGCAGTCCACTAGCGGCCAACCAAGAGACCCAGTACTTC

clone size: many
J gene: TRBJ2-3
V gene: TRBV29-1
D gene: -
CDR3 protein: CSVAGSFTDVF
CDR3 DNA: TGCAGCGTTGCGGGCAGCTTCACAGATGTTTTT

clone size: few
J gene: TRBJ2-5
V gene: TRBV28
D gene: -
CDR3 protein: CASSPLRETQYF
CDR3 DNA: TGTGCCAGCAGCCCCCTCAGGGAGACCCAGTACTTC

clone size: many
J gene: TRBJ1-5
V gene: TRBV3-1
D gene: TRBD1
CDR3 protein: CASSQYIPGQGPNQPQHF
CDR3 DNA: TGTGCCAGCAGCCAATACATACCGGGACAGGGACCCAATCAGCCCCAGCATTTT

clone size: -
J gene: TRBJ1-6
V gene: TRBV12-3/TRBV12-4
D gene: -
CDR3 protein: CASSPDFSSYNSPLHF
CDR3 DNA: TGTGCCAGCAGCCCGGACTTTAGCTCCTATAATTCACCCCTCCACTTT

clone size: many
J gene: TRBJ2-7
V gene: TRBV12-3/TRBV12-4
D gene: -
CDR3 protein: CASSLGRGTPLQQYF
CDR3 DNA: TGTGCCAGCAGTTTAGGGAGGGGTACACCGCTCCAGCAGTACTTC

clone size: many
J gene: TRBJ1-2
V gene: TRBV29-1
D gene: -
CDR3 protein: CSVEGSRGRGYTF
CDR3 DNA: TGCAGCGTTGAAGGTTCCAGGGGAAGGGGCTACACCTTC

clone size: many
J gene: TRBJ2-1
V gene: TRBV5-1
D gene: TRBD1
CDR3 protein: CASSSTGAGNEQFF
CDR3 DNA: TGCGCCAGCAGCTCGACAGGGGCGGGGAATGAGCAGTTCTTC

clone size: few
J gene: TRBJ2-7
V gene: TRBV7-6
D gene: TRBD1
CDR3 protein: CASSETTGNPTYEQYF
CDR3 DNA: TGTGCCAGCAGCGAGACGACAGGGAACCCCACCTACGAGCAGTACTTC

clone size: many
J gene: TRBJ2-6
V gene: TRBV12-3/TRBV12-4
D gene: TRBD2
CDR3 protein: CDIQGLVSSGANVLTF
CDR3 DNA: TGTGACATCCAAGGACTAGTGAGCTCTGGGGCCAACGTCCTGACTTTC

clone size: few
J gene: TRBJ2-6
V gene: TRBV7-9
D gene: -
CDR3 protein: CASSSSTVSSGANVLTF
CDR3 DNA: TGTGCCAGCAGCTCGTCAACAGTGTCCTCTGGGGCCAACGTCCTGACTTTC

clone size: many
J gene: TRBJ2-2
V gene: TRBV5-1
D gene: -
CDR3 protein: CASSISGVNTGELFF
CDR3 DNA: TGCGCCAGCAGTATCTCAGGGGTGAACACCGGGGAGCTGTTTTTT

clone size: -
J gene: TRBJ2-3
V gene: TRBV15
D gene: -
CDR3 protein: CATSRPDSPPYF
CDR3 DNA: TGTGCCACCAGCAGACCGGACAGTCCGCCGTATTTT

clone size: once
J gene: TRBJ2-1
V gene: TRBV20-1
D gene: -
CDR3 protein: CSARGRLNRGTSDNEQFF
CDR3 DNA: TGCAGTGCTAGAGGAAGACTTAATAGGGGCACAAGCGACAATGAGCAGTTCTTC

clone size: once
J gene: TRBJ2-7
V gene: TRBV19
D gene: -
CDR3 protein: CASSTTGNEIYEQYF
CDR3 DNA: TGTGCCAGTAGTACTACAGGGAATGAGATCTACGAGCAGTACTTC

clone size: many
J gene: TRBJ1-2
V gene: TRBV12-3/TRBV12-4
D gene: TRBD1
CDR3 protein: CASSPRGRGGYTF
CDR3 DNA: TGTGCCAGCAGTCCCAGGGGGCGTGGGGGCTACACCTTC

clone size: many
J gene: TRBJ1-1
V gene: TRBV29-1
D gene: TRBD1
CDR3 protein: CSVETGQGSAEAFF
CDR3 DNA: TGCAGCGTTGAAACGGGACAGGGTAGCGCGGAAGCTTTCTTT

clone size: -
J gene: TRBJ2-4
V gene: TRBV2
D gene: TRBD2
CDR3 protein: CAIPSGGAKNIQYF
CDR3 DNA: TGTGCCATTCCTAGCGGGGGGGCCAAAAACATTCAGTACTTC

clone size: -
J gene: TRBJ1-4
V gene: TRBV25-1
D gene: -
CDR3 protein: CASSEPGGGEKLFF
CDR3 DNA: TGTGCCAGCAGTGAACCGGGGGGCGGGGAAAAACTGTTTTTT

clone size: -
J gene: TRBJ2-1
V gene: TRBV6-4
D gene: TRBD2
CDR3 protein: CASTQTSGSSNEQFF
CDR3 DNA: TGTGCCAGCACCCAGACTAGCGGGAGTTCTAATGAGCAGTTCTTC

clone size: many
J gene: TRBJ1-1
V gene: TRBV5-1
D gene: TRBD1
CDR3 protein: CASSRSGQPMNTEAFF
CDR3 DNA: TGCGCCAGCAGCCGATCGGGACAGCCCATGAACACTGAAGCTTTCTTT

clone size: -
J gene: TRBJ1-4
V gene: TRBV5-1
D gene: TRBD1
CDR3 protein: CASSSSGTANEKLFF
CDR3 DNA: TGCGCCAGCAGCTCTTCCGGGACAGCTAATGAAAAACTGTTTTTT

clone size: few
J gene: TRBJ1-1
V gene: TRBV11-2
D gene: -
CDR3 protein: CASSLHRDTEAFF
CDR3 DNA: TGTGCCAGCAGCTTACACCGGGACACTGAAGCTTTCTTT

clone size: few
J gene: TRBJ2-7
V gene: TRBV5-1
D gene: -
CDR3 protein: CASSALLSAGSSYEQYF
CDR3 DNA: TGCGCCAGCAGCGCCCTACTCTCCGCAGGGAGCTCCTACGAGCAGTACTTC

clone size: many
J gene: TRBJ1-1
V gene: TRBV12-3/TRBV12-4
D gene: -
CDR3 protein: CASTLLGPRSEAFF
CDR3 DNA: TGTGCCAGCACTCTGTTGGGACCCCGGTCTGAAGCTTTCTTT

clone size: many
J gene: TRBJ1-4
V gene: TRBV5-1
D gene: -
CDR3 protein: CASSFFPQSVTNEKLFF
CDR3 DNA: TGCGCCAGCAGCTTCTTCCCTCAATCGGTAACTAATGAAAAACTGTTTTTT

clone size: many
J gene: TRBJ2-7
V gene: TRBV20-1
D gene: TRBD2
CDR3 protein: CSAREVQRESGEQYF
CDR3 DNA: TGCAGTGCTAGAGAGGTCCAGCGGGAATCGGGGGAGCAGTACTTC

clone size: many
J gene: TRBJ1-2
V gene: TRBV12-3/TRBV12-4
D gene: -
CDR3 protein: CASSLWATEYGYTF
CDR3 DNA: TGTGCCAGCAGTCTGTGGGCCACGGAGTATGGCTACACCTTC

clone size: -
J gene: TRBJ1-1
V gene: TRBV7-3
D gene: TRBD1
CDR3 protein: CASSLDRGQEAFF
CDR3 DNA: TGTGCCAGCAGTCTAGACAGGGGGCAAGAAGCTTTCTTT

clone size: many
J gene: TRBJ1-2
V gene: TRBV7-8
D gene: -
CDR3 protein: CASSSTGFGDYGYTF
CDR3 DNA: TGTGCCAGCAGCTCTACAGGGTTTGGGGACTATGGCTACACCTTC

clone size: -
J gene: TRBJ2-7
V gene: TRBV6-1
D gene: -
CDR3 protein: CASSELARGREQYF
CDR3 DNA: TGTGCCAGCAGTGAATTAGCCAGGGGACGCGAGCAGTACTTC

clone size: many
J gene: TRBJ2-1
V gene: TRBV5-1
D gene: TRBD2
CDR3 protein: CASSARLAGSTNEQFF
CDR3 DNA: TGCGCCAGCAGCGCCAGACTAGCGGGGAGCACGAATGAGCAGTTCTTC

clone size: many
J gene: TRBJ1-4
V gene: TRBV7-8
D gene: -
CDR3 protein: CASREATGATNEKLFF
CDR3 DNA: TGTGCCAGCAGGGAAGCCACCGGAGCAACTAATGAAAAACTGTTTTTT

clone size: few
J gene: TRBJ2-5
V gene: TRBV10-2
D gene: TRBD2
CDR3 protein: CASSEERGGIQTQYF
CDR3 DNA: TGCGCCAGCAGTGAGGAGCGGGGGGGCATCCAGACCCAGTACTTC

clone size: few
J gene: TRBJ2-2
V gene: TRBV12-3/TRBV12-4
D gene: TRBD1
CDR3 protein: CASRTRQGDTGELFF
CDR3 DNA: TGTGCCAGCAGGACCCGACAGGGGGACACCGGGGAGCTGTTTTTT